A single sample gave rise to the 30 T cell receptor beta chains below, sequenced in a study of beta chain features in type 1 diabetes. The study reverse transcribed the entire isolated RNA, so it sequenced expressed TCRB transcripts. This table comes from immunoSEQ multiplex PCR, and its TCRdb copy is limited to in-frame clones, with some not included. This table has roughly 250,000 clones, 68% appearing once. The sequenced material came from naive CD4+ T cells from blood. All receptors derive from a man aged 25-40 years in good health.

The rearrangement joins TRBV5-1 to TRBJ1-5; 8 bases are a match to TRBD1. Losses at the gene ends were 4 bases for V and 7 bases for J; bases not matched to a gene: 10. Germline CDR1 SGHRS, CDR2 YFSETQ. The CDR3 spans 15 residues. The chain's CDR3 is CASSPSTGVGQPQHF. In DNA, the CDR3 is TGCGCCAGCAGCCCCTCGACAGGGGTTGGACAGCCCCAGCATTTT.

This clone was seen a handful of times. The chain recombines TRBV30 with TRBJ2-1, with D perhaps matching TRBD1 or TRBD2 (5 bases each). The germline CDR1 and CDR2 sequences are GTSNPN and SVGIG (reference sequence). The germline V and J ends were trimmed by 1 base and 15 bases, with 16 bases remaining between them. The CDR3 is 12 amino acids. CDR3 sequence reads: CAWSAPGQGVFF. CDR3 coding DNA: TGTGCCTGGAGTGCCCCCGGCCAGGGAGTGTTCTTC.

The V gene is TRBV29-1, the J gene TRBJ2-5; no clear D. Looked up from germline, CDR1 is SQVTM and CDR2 is ANQGSEA. The CDR3 consists of 14 residues. V lost 8 bases and J lost 0, with 16 bases in between. The CDR3 region is CSFSRRPNQETQYF. Here the CDR3 DNA reads TGCAGCTTTTCTAGGCGGCCAAACCAAGAGACCCAGTACTTC.

The chain carries TRBV6-6 and TRBJ2-1; D tentatively fits TRBD1 or TRBD2 (5 bases each). The CDR3 consists of 15 residues. Deletions cut 0 bases from V and 3 bases from J, with 9 bases between. The germline V gene has CDR1 MNHNY and CDR2 SVGAGI (reference sequence). The DNA for the CDR3 is TGTGCCAGCAGTTACTCTAGGGACCTCTACAATGAGCAGTTCTTC. Translated: CASSYSRDLYNEQFF.

This sequence joins TRBV7-2 and TRBJ2-7; D tentatively reads TRBD1 or TRBD2 (6 bases each). Germline CDR1 SGHTA, CDR2 FQGNSA. Trimming left V 4 bases short and J 5 bases short, with 21 bases between. The CDR3 has 16 amino acids. CDR3 nucleotide sequence: TGTGCCAGCAGCTCGGCACGGGGGCGACGTGACGACGAGCAGTACTTC. This encodes CASSSARGRRDDEQYF. The full variable domain, rest sourced from reference TRBV7-2 and TRBJ2-7, is GAGVSQSPSNKVTEKGKDVELRCDPISGHTALYWYRQSLGQGLEFLIYFQGNSAPDKSGLPSDRFSAERTGGSVSTLTIQRTQQEDSAVYLCASSSARGRRDDEQYFGPGTRLTVT.

This clone was counted only a few times. J is TRBJ2-1 and V is TRBV19; D not certain. CDR1 and CDR2 (germline): LNHDA, SQIVND (reference sequence). Between the trimmed V and J ends, which lost 3 bases and 2 bases, there was a span of 11 bases. This CDR3 comprises 15 residues. CDR3 protein: CASSISWFTYNEQFF. As DNA, the CDR3 is TGTGCCAGTAGTATCAGCTGGTTTACCTACAATGAGCAGTTCTTC. Supplemented by reference TRBV19 and TRBJ2-1, the full variable domain reads DGGITQSPKYLFRKEGQNVTLSCEQNLNHDAMYWYRQDPGQGLRLIYYSQIVNDFQKGDIAEGYSVSREKKESFPLTVTSAQKNPTAFYLCASSISWFTYNEQFFGPGTRLTVL.

V and J are TRBV6-5 and TRBJ2-7; no firm D call. V was shortened by 5 bases and J by 4 bases, with 12 bases between the two germline ends. Germline lookup yields CDR1 MNHEY and CDR2 SVGAGI. The CDR3 length is 13 residues. CDR3 bases: TGTGCCAGCAGTCCGACTGTCGGTTACGAGCAGTACTTC. Translation: CASSPTVGYEQYF.

The chain uses TRBV4-3 and TRBJ2-4, with D perhaps matching TRBD1 (5 bases). The V and J ends lost 1 base and 2 bases respectively, with 6 bases between them. Looked up from germline, CDR1 is LGHNA and CDR2 is YSLEER. CDR3 length equals 14 residues. CDR3 amino acids: CASSQAGTKNIQYF. CDR3 nucleotide sequence: TGCGCCAGCAGCCAAGCAGGGACCAAAAACATTCAGTACTTC.

The CDR3 protein is CSVHIPVGGRAYNEQFF. The CDR3, as DNA: TGCAGCGTCCACATACCGGTTGGGGGGAGGGCCTACAATGAGCAGTTCTTC. The chain carries TRBV29-1 and TRBJ2-1; TRBD2 matches 7 bases. CDR1 is SQVTM and CDR2 is ANQGSEA in the germline V gene. The J segment lost 2 bases and the V segment lost 6 bases, leaving 16 bases of the junction unmatched. There are 17 residues in the CDR3.

The chain carries TRBV2 and TRBJ1-5; D not certain. This CDR3 has 15 residues. The V gene lost 0 bases and the J gene lost 6 bases, with 12 bases spanning the gap. Germline loops: CDR1 SNHLY, CDR2 FYNNEI. The CDR3 loop reads CASSEALPGSQPQHF. CDR3 in DNA: TGTGCCAGCAGTGAAGCGCTTCCCGGTTCTCAGCCCCAGCATTTT.

V usage is TRBV7-2 and J usage is TRBJ1-6; D is uncertain. The length of the CDR3 is 15 residues. Looked up from germline, CDR1 is SGHTA and CDR2 is FQGNSA. Trimming left V 0 bases short and J 13 bases short, with 16 bases between. This CDR3 is CASSLALAGYAPLHF. Written as DNA, the CDR3 is TGTGCCAGCAGCTTAGCGCTAGCCGGCTATGCGCCCCTCCACTTT.

A few counts support this clone. The rearrangement links TRBV20-1 to TRBJ2-3; D not certain. The CDR3 is made up of 11 amino acids. Looked up from germline, CDR1 is DFQATT and CDR2 is SNEGSKA (reference sequence). With 4 bases removed from V and 1 base from J, the gap between germline ends came to 3 bases. This chain's CDR3 is CSAMGTDTQYF. The DNA of the CDR3 is TGCAGTGCTATGGGCACAGATACGCAGTATTTT.

The table lists this clone with a few counts. The chain is built from TRBV29-1 and TRBJ1-1, with D uncertain. This CDR3 spans 13 amino acids. In germline, CDR1 is SQVTM, CDR2 ANQGSEA. Trimming cost V 6 bases and J 1 base, with 12 bases left between them. The CDR3 DNA sequence: TGCAGCGTCACCCCGTTCCCGAACACTGAAGCTTTCTTT. Translation: CSVTPFPNTEAFF. The full variable domain, rest sourced from reference TRBV29-1 and TRBJ1-1, is SAVISQKPSRDICQRGTSLTIQCQVDSQVTMMFWYRQQPGQSLTLIATANQGSEATYESGFVIDKFPISRPNLTFSTLTVSNMSPEDSSIYLCSVTPFPNTEAFFGQGTRLTVV.

The genes are TRBV7-9 and TRBJ2-6; D is perhaps TRBD1 (5 bases). Trimming cost V 5 bases and J 6 bases, with 14 bases left between them. This CDR3 has 15 amino acids. Per the germline V gene, CDR1 is SEHNR and CDR2 is FQNEAQ (reference sequence). CDR3 bases: TGTGCCAGCAGCCCTCCAGGGTGGGAGGCCAACGTCCTGACTTTC. Translation: CASSPPGWEANVLTF.

This clone came up a few times. V usage is TRBV10-3 and J usage is TRBJ2-5; D is uncertain. Germline CDR1 and CDR2: ENHRY and SYGVKD. This CDR3 is 12 amino acids long. V lost 6 bases, J lost 8 bases, and 13 bases lay in between. In DNA form, the CDR3 reads TGTGCCATCAGCACTACCGCCTATACCCAGTACTTC. Translated, it gives CAISTTAYTQYF.

V gene TRBV9 combines with J gene TRBJ2-1; 8 bases are shared with TRBD2. CDR3 length: 15 residues. Germline loops: CDR1 SGDLS, CDR2 YYNGEE. Trimming took 4 bases from V and 3 from J; bases not matched to a gene: 6. CDR3 sequence (DNA): TGTGCCAGCAGCTTCAGCGGGAGTAACTACAATGAGCAGTTCTTC. This gives the protein CASSFSGSNYNEQFF. Together with reference TRBV9 and TRBJ2-1, the CDR3 gives the full variable domain: DSGVTQTPKHLITATGQRVTLRCSPRSGDLSVYWYQQSLDQGLQFLIQYYNGEERAKGNILERFSAQQFPDLHSELNLSSLELGDSALYFCASSFSGSNYNEQFFGPGTRLTVL.

The V and J genes are TRBV7-6 and TRBJ2-7, with TRBD2 matching 7 bases. Unmatched junction bases numbered 9, after V lost 2 bases and J lost 5 bases. The germline CDR1 and CDR2 sequences are SGHVS and FNYEAQ. This CDR3 comprises 15 residues. As DNA, the CDR3 is TGTGCCAGCAGCTTAAGGCCGGCGGGGAGGGACGAGCAGTACTTC. It codes for CASSLRPAGRDEQYF.

The chain combines TRBV30 with TRBJ2-2; 7 nucleotides align to TRBD2. With 0 bases clipped from V and 5 bases from J, the junction kept 9 bases outside the gene matches. This CDR3 region has 16 residues. CDR1 is GTSNPN, CDR2 SVGIG, per germline (reference sequence). The CDR3 sequence is CAWSVNRPGGTGELFF. The CDR3 nucleotides are TGTGCCTGGAGTGTAAATCGTCCGGGAGGAACCGGGGAGCTGTTTTTT.

The V and J genes are TRBV30 and TRBJ1-1; maybe TRBD1 (6 bases). The CDR3 loop spans 14 amino acids. V lost 7 bases and J 1 base, leaving 16 bases between the germline ends. Per germline, CDR1 GTSNPN and CDR2 SVGIG (reference sequence). The CDR3 spells CAYSQGQPNTEAFF. CDR3 sequence (DNA): TGTGCCTACTCCCAAGGACAGCCGAACACTGAAGCTTTCTTT.

V is TRBV20-1 and J is TRBJ1-1; D gene unclear. CDR1 is DFQATT, CDR2 SNEGSKA, per germline (reference sequence). Trimming removed 5 bases from V and 11 bases from J, with 12 bases in between. The CDR3 has 10 residues. The CDR3 loop reads CSAEGRRAFF. CDR3 bases: TGCAGTGCTGAAGGGAGACGGGCTTTCTTT.

The rearrangement uses TRBV2 and TRBJ2-1; 9 bases fit TRBD1. The trim removed 10 bases at V and 4 bases at J, leaving 8 bases unmatched. Per the germline V gene, CDR1 is SNHLY and CDR2 is FYNNEI. The CDR3 has 14 amino acids. CDR3 sequence reads: CATLPGQGYNEQFF. CDR3 DNA sequence: TGTGCCACCCTTCCGGGACAGGGATACAATGAGCAGTTCTTC.

J is TRBJ2-1 and V is TRBV10-3; D is possibly TRBD1 (6 bases). The V and J ends lost 10 bases and 7 bases respectively, with 17 bases between them. The germline gives CDR1 ENHRY, CDR2 SYGVKD. The CDR3 is made up of 13 amino acids. CDR3 in amino acids: CATNRDSPNEQFF. Written as DNA, the CDR3 is TGTGCCACGAACAGGGATTCGCCGAATGAGCAGTTCTTC.

The V gene is TRBV30, the J gene TRBJ2-3; a possible D gene is TRBD2 (5 bases). CDR3 length: 16 residues. CDR1 and CDR2 from the germline V gene are GTSNPN and SVGIG (reference sequence). Trimming took off 2 bases at V and 2 bases at J, with 17 bases between the two ends. CDR3 sequence (DNA): TGTGCCTGGAGTATTCGAGGGAGCCTTTACACAGATACGCAGTATTTT. Translating gives CAWSIRGSLYTDTQYF.

The rearrangement links TRBV28 to TRBJ2-7; 10 bases are shared with TRBD1. This CDR3 contains 14 residues. V was pared by 9 bases and J by 2 bases, with 7 bases of the junction left unmatched. Germline V CDR1 and CDR2: MDHEN, SYDVKM. DNA for the CDR3: TGTGCCAGTAACCGGGACAGGGGTACCTACGAGCAGTACTTC. Translation: CASNRDRGTYEQYF.

V gene TRBV5-1 combines with J gene TRBJ2-3; 8 bases map to TRBD2. This CDR3 has 15 amino acids. V shed 0 bases and J 1 base; nucleotides not matched to a gene: 1. Germline CDR1 is SGHRS and CDR2 is YFSETQ. The CDR3 spells CASSLVAGRTDTQYF. CDR3 coding DNA: TGCGCCAGCAGCTTGGTAGCGGGGCGCACAGATACGCAGTATTTT. Filled out from reference TRBV5-1 and TRBJ2-3, the complete variable domain reads KAGVTQTPRYLIKTRGQQVTLSCSPISGHRSVSWYQQTPGQGLQFLFEYFSETQRNKGNFPGRFSGRQFSNSRSEMNVSTLELGDSALYLCASSLVAGRTDTQYFGPGTRLTVL.

This chain uses TRBV15 with TRBJ1-1; D unresolved. Germline values: CDR1 LNHNV, CDR2 YYDKDF (reference sequence). The CDR3 length is 13 residues. The germline V and J ends were trimmed by 0 bases and 1 base, with 3 bases remaining between them. The DNA of the CDR3 is TGTGCCACCAGCAGAGACAAGAACACTGAAGCTTTCTTT. It translates to CATSRDKNTEAFF.

V and J are TRBV29-1 and TRBJ2-2; the D is unclear. The CDR3 is made up of 11 amino acids. Germline-derived CDR1 and CDR2 are SQVTM and ANQGSEA. V was cut by 7 bases and J by 2 bases, with 5 bases left in between. The CDR3 is CSARNTGELFF. CDR3 DNA: TGCAGCGCACGCAACACCGGGGAGCTGTTTTTT.

The rearrangement joins TRBV29-1 to TRBJ2-2; no reliable D call. V was shortened by 5 bases and J by 2 bases, with 12 bases between the two germline ends. Germline V gene lookup returns CDR1 SQVTM and CDR2 ANQGSEA. The CDR3 has 14 residues. For the CDR3, the DNA is TGCAGCGTTCGTCTGGGTTCAAACACCGGGGAGCTGTTTTTT. Protein product: CSVRLGSNTGELFF.

The chain is built from TRBV25-1 and TRBJ1-2; no clear D. Germline V lookup: CDR1 MGHDK, CDR2 SYGVNS. The CDR3 loop spans 12 amino acids. Trimming removed 6 bases at V and 6 bases at J, with 11 bases between. The CDR3 sequence is CASRSSDHGYTF. The CDR3 DNA reads as TGTGCCAGCAGATCTTCTGACCATGGCTACACCTTC.

The chain recombines TRBV18 with TRBJ2-2; D unclear. Germline lookup yields CDR1 KGHSH and CDR2 LQKENI. The V gene lost 6 bases and the J gene lost 3 bases, with 14 bases spanning the gap. The CDR3 loop spans 15 amino acids. CDR3 sequence reads: CASSLVEDYTGELFF. The CDR3 bases are TGTGCCAGCTCCCTCGTAGAGGATTACACCGGGGAGCTGTTTTTT.